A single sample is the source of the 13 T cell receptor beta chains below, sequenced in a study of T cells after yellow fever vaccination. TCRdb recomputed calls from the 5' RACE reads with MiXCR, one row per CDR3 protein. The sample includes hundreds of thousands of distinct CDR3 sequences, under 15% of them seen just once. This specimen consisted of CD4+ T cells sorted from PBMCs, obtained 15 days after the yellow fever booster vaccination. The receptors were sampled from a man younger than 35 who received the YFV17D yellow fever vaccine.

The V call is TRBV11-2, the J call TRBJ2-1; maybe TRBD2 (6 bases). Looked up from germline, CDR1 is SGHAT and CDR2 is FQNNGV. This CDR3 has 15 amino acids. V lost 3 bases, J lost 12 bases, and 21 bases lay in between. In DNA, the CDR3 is TGTGCCAGCAGCTTGACCCGGGGCGCTAAGGGAGGGCAGTTCTTC. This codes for CASSLTRGAKGGQFF.

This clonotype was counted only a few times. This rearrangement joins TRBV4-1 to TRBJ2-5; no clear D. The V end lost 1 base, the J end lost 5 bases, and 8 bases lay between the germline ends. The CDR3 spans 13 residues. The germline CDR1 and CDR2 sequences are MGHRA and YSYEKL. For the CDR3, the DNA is TGCGCCAGCAGCCAAGTCCTCCGGGAGACCCAGTACTTC. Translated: CASSQVLRETQYF.

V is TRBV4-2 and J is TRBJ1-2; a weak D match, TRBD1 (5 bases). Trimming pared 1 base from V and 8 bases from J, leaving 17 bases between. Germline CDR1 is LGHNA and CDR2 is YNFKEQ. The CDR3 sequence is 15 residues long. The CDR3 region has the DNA TGTGCCAGCAGCCAAGTAGTTTCGGGGGTCGGGGGCTACACCTTC. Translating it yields CASSQVVSGVGGYTF.

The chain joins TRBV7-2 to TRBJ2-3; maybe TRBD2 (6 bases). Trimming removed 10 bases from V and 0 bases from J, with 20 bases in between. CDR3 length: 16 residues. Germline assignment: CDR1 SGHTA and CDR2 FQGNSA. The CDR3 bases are TGTGCCAACAGAACTTCTCTGGCGGGGAGCACAGATACGCAGTATTTT. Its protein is CANRTSLAGSTDTQYF. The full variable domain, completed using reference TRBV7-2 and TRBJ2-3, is GAGVSQSPSNKVTEKGKDVELRCDPISGHTALYWYRQSLGQGLEFLIYFQGNSAPDKSGLPSDRFSAERTGGSVSTLTIQRTQQEDSAVYLCANRTSLAGSTDTQYFGPGTRLTVL.

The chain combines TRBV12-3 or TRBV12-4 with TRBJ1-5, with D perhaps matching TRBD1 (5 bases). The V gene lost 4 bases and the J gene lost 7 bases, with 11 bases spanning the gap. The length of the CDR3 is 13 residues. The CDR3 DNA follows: TGTGCCAGCAGTTGGGGCATTAAGCAGCCCCAGCATTTT. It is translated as CASSWGIKQPQHF.

Here the CDR3 reads CASSVLGSDTFYSLWPYF. The CDR3 nucleotides are TGTGCCAGCAGCGTATTAGGTAGCGATACGTTCTATTCGTTATGGCCGTATTTT. V gene TRBV9 combines with J gene TRBJ2-3, with D maybe TRBD2 (5 bases). V lost 1 base, J lost 14 bases, and 32 bases lay in between. Germline CDR1 SGDLS, CDR2 YYNGEE. This CDR3 has 18 residues.

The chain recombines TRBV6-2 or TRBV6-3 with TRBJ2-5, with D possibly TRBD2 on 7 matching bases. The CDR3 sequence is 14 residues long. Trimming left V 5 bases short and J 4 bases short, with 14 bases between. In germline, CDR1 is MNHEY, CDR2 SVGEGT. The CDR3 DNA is TGTGCCAGCAGTCCCGAGGGGGGGCCAGAGACCCAGTACTTC. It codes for CASSPEGGPETQYF.

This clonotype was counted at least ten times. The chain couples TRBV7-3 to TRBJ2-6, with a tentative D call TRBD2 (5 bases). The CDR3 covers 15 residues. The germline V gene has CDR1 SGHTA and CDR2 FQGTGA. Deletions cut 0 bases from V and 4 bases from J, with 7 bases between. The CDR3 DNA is TGTGCCAGCAGCTTAACCGGGGTCGGGGCCAACGTCCTGACTTTC. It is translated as CASSLTGVGANVLTF.

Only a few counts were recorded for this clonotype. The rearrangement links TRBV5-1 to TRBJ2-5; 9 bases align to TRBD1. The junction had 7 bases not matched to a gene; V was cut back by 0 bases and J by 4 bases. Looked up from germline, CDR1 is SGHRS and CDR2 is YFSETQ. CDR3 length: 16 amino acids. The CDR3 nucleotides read TGCGCCAGCAGCTTGGCCGGGACAGGGTGGGGAGAGACCCAGTACTTC. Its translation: CASSLAGTGWGETQYF.

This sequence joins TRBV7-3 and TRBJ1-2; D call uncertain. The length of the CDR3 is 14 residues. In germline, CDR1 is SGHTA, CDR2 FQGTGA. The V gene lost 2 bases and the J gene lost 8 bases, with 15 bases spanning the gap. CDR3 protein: CASSLDPTVWGYTF. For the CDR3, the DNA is TGTGCCAGCAGCTTAGATCCCACGGTTTGGGGCTACACCTTC.

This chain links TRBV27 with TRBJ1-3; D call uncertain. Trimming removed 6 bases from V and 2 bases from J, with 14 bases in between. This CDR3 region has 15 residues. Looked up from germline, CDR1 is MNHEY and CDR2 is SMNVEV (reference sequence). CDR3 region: CASSPGEWAGNTIYF. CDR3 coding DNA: TGTGCCAGCAGCCCCGGGGAATGGGCTGGAAACACCATATATTTT.

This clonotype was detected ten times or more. Written as DNA, the CDR3 is TGTGCCAGCAGTTACGGACACTCTGGAAACACCATATATTTT. Amino acids: CASSYGHSGNTIYF. This sequence joins TRBV6-5 and TRBJ1-3, with a possible D match to TRBD1 (5 bases). In germline, CDR1 is MNHEY, CDR2 SVGAGI. Trimming stripped 2 bases from V and 0 bases from J, with 5 bases between. The CDR3 has 14 residues.

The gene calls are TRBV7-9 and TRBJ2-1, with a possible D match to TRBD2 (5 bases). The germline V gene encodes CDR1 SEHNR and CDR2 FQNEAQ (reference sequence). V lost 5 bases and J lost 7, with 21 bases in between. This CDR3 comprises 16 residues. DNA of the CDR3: TGTGCCAGCAGCCCTAGAGGAGGCCTAGTAGGTAATGAGCAGTTCTTC. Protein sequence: CASSPRGGLVGNEQFF.